This passage covers 23 T cell receptor beta chains from one sample sequenced in a study of T cell changes during pregnancy in multiple sclerosis. This table comes from immunoSEQ multiplex PCR, and its TCRdb copy is limited to in-frame clones, with some not included. The data contain roughly 39,000 clones, around 90% of them seen just once; the ten biggest clones take up about 0.37%. This specimen consisted of CD4+ T cells from peripheral blood mononuclear cells, obtained after pregnancy. The receptors originated from a female donor in good health, enrolled as a control in a pregnancy study.

The chain employs TRBV12-5 and TRBJ2-3, with 11 bases aligning to TRBD2. V lost 1 base and J lost 2; bases outside the gene matches: 2. Germline CDR1 reads LGHNT; CDR2 reads FRNRAP. The CDR3 spans 16 residues. The chain's CDR3 is CASGLGLAGPTDTQYF. In nucleotides, the CDR3 is TGTGCTAGTGGTTTGGGACTAGCGGGACCCACAGATACGCAGTATTTT.

The rearrangement links TRBV11-2 to TRBJ1-3; D ambiguous. The length of the CDR3 is 15 residues. Trimming shortened V by 3 bases and J by 4 bases, and 13 bases separated the two germline ends. The germline V gene encodes CDR1 SGHAT and CDR2 FQNNGV. The CDR3 DNA is TGTGCCAGCAGCTTCGCGTCCGCTACCGGAAACACCATATATTTT. Protein product: CASSFASATGNTIYF.

The rearrangement links TRBV7-9 to TRBJ1-1, with D possibly being TRBD1 (6 bases). In germline, CDR1 is SEHNR, CDR2 FQNEAQ (reference sequence). Trimming stripped 3 bases from V and 1 base from J, with 12 bases between. The CDR3 is made up of 15 amino acids. CDR3 protein: CASSFPDRSNTEAFF. CDR3 DNA: TGTGCCAGCAGCTTCCCGGACAGATCGAACACTGAAGCTTTCTTT.

The chain uses TRBV6-5 and TRBJ2-5, with D possibly matching TRBD2 (6 bases). This CDR3 contains 14 residues. Per germline, CDR1 MNHEY and CDR2 SVGAGI. The germline V and J ends were trimmed by 7 bases and 7 bases, with 19 bases remaining between them. The CDR3 loop reads CASKLDWEEGTQYF. The CDR3 DNA follows: TGTGCCAGCAAATTGGACTGGGAGGAAGGGACCCAGTACTTC.

The sample holds one count of this clone. The gene calls are TRBV5-8 and TRBJ2-1; 9 positions agree with TRBD1. The CDR3 contains 15 residues. The germline V gene encodes CDR1 SGHTS and CDR2 YDEGEE. Germline trimming cut 4 bases from V and 6 bases from J; bases unmatched to any gene: 8. This chain's CDR3 is CASSPTGTGLNEQFF. The CDR3 DNA is TGTGCCAGCAGCCCGACCGGGACAGGGCTCAATGAGCAGTTCTTC.

The rearrangement joins TRBV10-3 to TRBJ2-3, with 7 bases matching TRBD2. This CDR3 is built from 14 residues. Trimming removed 6 bases from V and 2 bases from J; junction bases left unmatched: 5. CDR1 and CDR2 (germline): ENHRY, SYGVKD. The CDR3 reads CAIREAGHTDTQYF. CDR3 DNA: TGTGCCATCAGGGAAGCGGGGCACACAGATACGCAGTATTTT.

The CDR3 protein is CASSFQGMGYGYTF. In DNA, the CDR3 is TGTGCCAGCAGCTTCCAGGGGATGGGCTATGGCTACACCTTC. V usage is TRBV7-2 and J usage is TRBJ1-2; weak D call: TRBD1 (6 bases). V was pared by 3 bases and J by 4 bases, with 12 bases between. The CDR3 spans 14 residues. CDR1 and CDR2 from the germline V gene are SGHTA and FQGNSA.

The chain combines TRBV5-5 with TRBJ2-1, with TRBD2 matching over 12 bases. This CDR3 is built from 17 residues. Germline CDR1 reads SGHKS; CDR2 reads YYEKEE (reference sequence). Trimming at V came to 4 bases and at J to 7 bases, leaving 12 bases not matched to a gene. The CDR3 spells CASSPSGTSGPKNEQFF. The DNA for the CDR3 is TGTGCCAGCAGCCCATCCGGGACTAGCGGGCCAAAAAATGAGCAGTTCTTC.

In its sample, this clone was seen once. This chain links TRBV2 with TRBJ1-2, with D perhaps matching TRBD1 (6 bases). Germline V CDR1 and CDR2: SNHLY, FYNNEI. This CDR3 spans 14 amino acids. V lost 1 base to trimming and J lost 5 bases, with 11 bases between them. The CDR3 reads CASSEGGGQYGYTF. CDR3 bases: TGTGCCAGCAGTGAAGGGGGCGGACAGTATGGCTACACCTTC.

The gene calls are TRBV19 and TRBJ2-1; D uncertain. Germline V gene sequence: CDR1 LNHDA, CDR2 SQIVND (reference sequence). This CDR3 has 13 residues. The V end lost 3 bases, the J end lost 8 bases, and 11 bases lay between the germline ends. In nucleotides, the CDR3 is TGTGCCAGTAGTATTAATTTTTTCGATGAGCAGTTCTTC. Protein: CASSINFFDEQFF.

The chain joins TRBV7-7 to TRBJ2-1, with 11 bases lining up with TRBD2. V trimming: 5 bases; J trimming: 2 bases; junction bases outside the gene matches: 2. This CDR3 contains 15 residues. Germline-derived CDR1 and CDR2 are SSHAT and FNYEAQ (reference sequence). Here the CDR3 DNA reads TGTGCCAGCAGCCCGACTAGCGGGGCCTACAATGAGCAGTTCTTC. Its protein product is CASSPTSGAYNEQFF.

The V call is TRBV4-2, the J call TRBJ1-1; possibly TRBD1 for D (6 bases). Germline values: CDR1 LGHNA, CDR2 YNFKEQ. The CDR3 is 14 amino acids. V was cut by 0 bases and J by 5 bases, with 10 bases left in between. CDR3 nucleotides: TGTGCCAGCAGCCAAGACGGGAGGGGGACTGAAGCTTTCTTT. Translated, it gives CASSQDGRGTEAFF.

V usage is TRBV27 and J usage is TRBJ2-1; TRBD2 agrees at 8 bases. The ends lost 3 bases at V and 3 bases at J; junction bases unmatched: 7. Germline V gene sequence: CDR1 MNHEY, CDR2 SMNVEV (reference sequence). The CDR3 is 16 residues long. The CDR3 spells CASSLGSGTGYNEQFF. DNA of the CDR3: TGTGCCAGCAGTTTGGGTAGCGGGACGGGCTACAATGAGCAGTTCTTC.

The J gene is TRBJ2-5, the V gene TRBV30, with D tentatively TRBD2 (6 bases). The V and J ends lost 0 bases and 2 bases respectively, with 13 bases between them. This CDR3 has 15 amino acids. Germline values: CDR1 GTSNPN, CDR2 SVGIG (reference sequence). CDR3 loop: CAWSVRGASQETQYF. CDR3 nucleotide sequence: TGTGCCTGGAGTGTCCGCGGGGCGTCACAAGAGACCCAGTACTTC.

Comments on this clone: Other DNA sequences of this sample code for an identical CDR3. The chain recombines TRBV18 with TRBJ1-3; TRBD1 might be the D (5 bases). Germline V gives CDR1 KGHSH, CDR2 LQKENI. The CDR3 covers 14 residues. V lost 3 bases, J lost 4 bases, and 10 bases lay in between. The CDR3 DNA is TGTGCCAGCTCACCGGGCCAGGGCGGAAACACCATATATTTT. Translated, it gives CASSPGQGGNTIYF.

This clone was seen a few times. J is TRBJ2-2 and V is TRBV9, with 8 bases lining up with TRBD2. The CDR3 spans 15 residues. Per germline, CDR1 SGDLS and CDR2 YYNGEE. The trim removed 0 bases at V and 7 bases at J, leaving 5 bases unmatched. Written as DNA, the CDR3 is TGTGCCAGCAGCGTAGAGGCGGGAGGAATCGGGGAGCTGTTTTTT. It translates to CASSVEAGGIGELFF. The full variable domain, rest sourced from reference TRBV9 and TRBJ2-2, is DSGVTQTPKHLITATGQRVTLRCSPRSGDLSVYWYQQSLDQGLQFLIQYYNGEERAKGNILERFSAQQFPDLHSELNLSSLELGDSALYFCASSVEAGGIGELFFGEGSRLTVL.

The chain is built from TRBV19 and TRBJ2-7; maybe TRBD1 (7 bases). Trimming took 5 bases from V and 4 from J, leaving 21 bases between them. This CDR3 contains 16 residues. CDR1 and CDR2 (germline): LNHDA, SQIVND (reference sequence). The CDR3, as DNA: TGTGCCAGTAGTCCCGGAGTAGGCAGGGGGGTATACGAGCAGTACTTC. It translates to CASSPGVGRGVYEQYF.

The CDR3 region is CASSAGQRPTNEKLFF. CDR3 bases: TGTGCCAGCAGTGCCGGACAAAGACCAACTAATGAAAAACTGTTTTTT. V is TRBV27 and J is TRBJ1-4; a possible D gene is TRBD1 (5 bases). Per germline, CDR1 MNHEY and CDR2 SMNVEV (reference sequence). V was clipped by 5 bases and J by 0 bases, with 13 bases between them. This CDR3 has 16 amino acids.

With respect to this clone: This specimen includes other DNA sequences encoding the same CDR3. The gene calls are TRBV30 and TRBJ1-1; 7 nucleotides align to TRBD1. Germline V gene lookup returns CDR1 GTSNPN and CDR2 SVGIG (reference sequence). The CDR3 contains 13 residues. V shed 0 bases and J 3 bases; nucleotides not matched to a gene: 1. CDR3 DNA: TGTGCCTGGAGTGTAGGGGGCGACACTGAAGCTTTCTTT. It translates to CAWSVGGDTEAFF. Full variable domain (rest looked up from reference TRBV30 and TRBJ1-1): SQTIHQWPATLVQPVGSPLSLECTVEGTSNPNLYWYRQAAGRGLQLLFYSVGIGQISSEVPQNLSASRPQDRQFILSSKKLLLSDSGFYLCAWSVGGDTEAFFGQGTRLTVV.

CDR3 coding DNA: TGCAGCGTTGGTCTGGGGCTGGGAGAGCAGTACTTC. Its protein is CSVGLGLGEQYF. The chain joins TRBV29-1 to TRBJ2-7; D might be TRBD1 (5 bases). The CDR3 runs to 12 residues. Germline CDR1 and CDR2: SQVTM and ANQGSEA. Trimming cost V 4 bases and J 7 bases, with 14 bases left between them.

The chain has TRBV7-2 and TRBJ1-5; possible D gene TRBD1, 5 bases. The CDR3 covers 13 residues. The V gene's germline CDR1 is SGHTA and CDR2 FQGNSA. V was shortened by 10 bases and J by 7 bases, with 17 bases between the two germline ends. As DNA, the CDR3 is TGTGCCATCTCGCGGGGCGCAGGCCAGCCCCAGCATTTT. Translation gives CAISRGAGQPQHF. Supplemented by reference TRBV7-2 and TRBJ1-5, the full variable domain reads GAGVSQSPSNKVTEKGKDVELRCDPISGHTALYWYRQSLGQGLEFLIYFQGNSAPDKSGLPSDRFSAERTGGSVSTLTIQRTQQEDSAVYLCAISRGAGQPQHFGDGTRLSIL.

The V gene is TRBV11-2, the J gene TRBJ2-1, with TRBD2 as a possible D gene (5 bases). The CDR3 length is 12 residues. Trimming stripped 5 bases from V and 8 bases from J, with 10 bases between. From germline, CDR1 is SGHAT and CDR2 FQNNGV. The CDR3 reads CASSPLAYEQFF. CDR3 bases: TGTGCCAGCAGCCCCTTAGCGTATGAGCAGTTCTTC. Combining the CDR3 with reference TRBV11-2 and TRBJ2-1 gives the whole variable domain EAGVAQSPRYKIIEKRQSVAFWCNPISGHATLYWYQQILGQGPKLLIQFQNNGVVDDSQLPKDRFSAERLKGVDSTLKIQPAKLEDSAVYLCASSPLAYEQFFGPGTRLTVL.

The V and J genes are TRBV9 and TRBJ1-4, with 8 bases matching TRBD1. Germline lookup yields CDR1 SGDLS and CDR2 YYNGEE. The V segment lost 0 bases and the J segment 6 bases; nucleotides outside the gene matches: 7. CDR3 length equals 16 residues. CDR3 DNA sequence: TGTGCCAGCAGCGTAGGGACAGGGACTCCCGATGAAAAACTGTTTTTT. Protein sequence: CASSVGTGTPDEKLFF.